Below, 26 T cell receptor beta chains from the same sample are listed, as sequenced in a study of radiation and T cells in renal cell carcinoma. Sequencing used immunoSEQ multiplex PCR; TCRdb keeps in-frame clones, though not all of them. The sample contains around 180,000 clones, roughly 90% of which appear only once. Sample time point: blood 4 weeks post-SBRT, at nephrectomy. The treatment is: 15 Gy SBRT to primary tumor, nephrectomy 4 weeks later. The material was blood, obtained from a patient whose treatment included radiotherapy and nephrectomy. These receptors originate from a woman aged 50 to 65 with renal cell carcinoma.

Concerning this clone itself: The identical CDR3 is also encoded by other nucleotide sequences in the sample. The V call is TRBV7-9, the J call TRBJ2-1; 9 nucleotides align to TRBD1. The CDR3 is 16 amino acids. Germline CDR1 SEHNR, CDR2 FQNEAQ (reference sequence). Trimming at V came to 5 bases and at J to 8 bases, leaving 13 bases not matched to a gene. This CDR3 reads CASSPRPGTGTHEQFF. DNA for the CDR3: TGTGCCAGCAGCCCCCGTCCCGGGACAGGGACACATGAGCAGTTCTTC.

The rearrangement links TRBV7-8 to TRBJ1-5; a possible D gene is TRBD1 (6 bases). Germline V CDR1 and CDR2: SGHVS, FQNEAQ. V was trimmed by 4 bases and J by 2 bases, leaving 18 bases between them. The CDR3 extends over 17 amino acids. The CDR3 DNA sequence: TGTGCCAGCAGCTCCAAGGGGGGGCAATCGGGCAATCAGCCCCAGCATTTT. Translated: CASSSKGGQSGNQPQHF.

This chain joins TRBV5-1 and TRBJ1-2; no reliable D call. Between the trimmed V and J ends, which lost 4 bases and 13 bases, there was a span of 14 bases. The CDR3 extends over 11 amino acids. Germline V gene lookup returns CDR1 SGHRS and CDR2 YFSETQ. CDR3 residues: CASSLDSRRTF. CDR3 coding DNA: TGCGCCAGCAGCCTCGATAGCCGCCGCACCTTC.

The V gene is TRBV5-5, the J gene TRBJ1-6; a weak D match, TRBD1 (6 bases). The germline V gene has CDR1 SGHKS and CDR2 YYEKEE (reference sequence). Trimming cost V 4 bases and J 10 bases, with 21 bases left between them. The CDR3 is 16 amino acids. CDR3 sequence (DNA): TGTGCCAGCAGCCCGGAACCCGGGACATTCTGGTCACCCCTCCACTTT. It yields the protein CASSPEPGTFWSPLHF.

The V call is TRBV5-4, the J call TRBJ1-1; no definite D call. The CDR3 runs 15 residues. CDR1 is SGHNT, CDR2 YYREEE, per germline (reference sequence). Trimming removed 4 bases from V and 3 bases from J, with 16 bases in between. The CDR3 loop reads CASSTRGGVYTEAFF. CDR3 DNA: TGTGCCAGCAGCACCCGTGGCGGGGTCTACACTGAAGCTTTCTTT.

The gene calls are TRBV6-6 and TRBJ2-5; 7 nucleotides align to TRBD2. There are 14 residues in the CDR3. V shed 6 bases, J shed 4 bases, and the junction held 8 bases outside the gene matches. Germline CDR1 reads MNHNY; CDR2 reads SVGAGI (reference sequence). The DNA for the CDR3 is TGTGCCAGCAGCCCTAGTGGGGGGGGAGAGACCCAGTACTTC. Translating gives CASSPSGGGETQYF.

The CDR3 is CATRENHGTIYEQYF. CDR3 DNA sequence: TGTGCCACCAGGGAAAATCACGGGACAATTTACGAGCAGTACTTC. The J gene is TRBJ2-7, the V gene TRBV15; weak D call: TRBD1 (6 bases). Trimming left V 6 bases short and J 4 bases short, with 19 bases between. CDR3 length: 15 residues. Germline loops: CDR1 LNHNV, CDR2 YYDKDF (reference sequence).

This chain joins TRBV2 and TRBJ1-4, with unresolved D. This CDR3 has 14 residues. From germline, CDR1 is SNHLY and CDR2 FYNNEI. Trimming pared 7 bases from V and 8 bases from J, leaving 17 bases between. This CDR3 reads CASIIDIAREKLFF. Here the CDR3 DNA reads TGTGCCAGCATAATTGACATCGCACGCGAAAAACTGTTTTTT.

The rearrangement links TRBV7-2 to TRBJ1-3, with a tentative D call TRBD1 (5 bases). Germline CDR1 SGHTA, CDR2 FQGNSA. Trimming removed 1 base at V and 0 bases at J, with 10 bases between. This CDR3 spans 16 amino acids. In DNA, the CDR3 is TGTGCCAGCAGCTTAGATTTCGACAGCTCTGGAAACACCATATATTTT. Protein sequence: CASSLDFDSSGNTIYF.

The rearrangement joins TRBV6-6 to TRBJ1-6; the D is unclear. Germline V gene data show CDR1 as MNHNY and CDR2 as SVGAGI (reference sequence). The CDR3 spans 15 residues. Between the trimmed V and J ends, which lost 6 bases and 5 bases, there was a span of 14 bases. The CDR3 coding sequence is TGTGCCAGCAGCCAGATCGGACGGGATAATTCACCCCTCCACTTT. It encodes CASSQIGRDNSPLHF.

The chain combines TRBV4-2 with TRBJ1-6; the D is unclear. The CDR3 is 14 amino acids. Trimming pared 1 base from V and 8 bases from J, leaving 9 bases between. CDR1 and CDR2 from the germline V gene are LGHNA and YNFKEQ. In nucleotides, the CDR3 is TGTGCCAGCAGCCAAGGACGGGGATATTCACCCCTCCACTTT. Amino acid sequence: CASSQGRGYSPLHF.

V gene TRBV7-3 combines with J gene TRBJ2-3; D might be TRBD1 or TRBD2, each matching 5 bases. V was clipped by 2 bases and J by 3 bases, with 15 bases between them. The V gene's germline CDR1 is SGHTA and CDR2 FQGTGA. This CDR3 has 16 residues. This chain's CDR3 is CASSLFPGLGTDTQYF. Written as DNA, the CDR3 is TGTGCCAGCAGCTTATTCCCGGGGCTGGGTACAGATACGCAGTATTTT.

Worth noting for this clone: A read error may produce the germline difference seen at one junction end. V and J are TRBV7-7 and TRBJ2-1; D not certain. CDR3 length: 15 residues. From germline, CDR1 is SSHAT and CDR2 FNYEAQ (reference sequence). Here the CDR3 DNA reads TGTGCTAGCAGCTTACAGATGAGCTCCTACAATGAGCAGTTCTTC. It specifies CASSLQMSSYNEQFF.

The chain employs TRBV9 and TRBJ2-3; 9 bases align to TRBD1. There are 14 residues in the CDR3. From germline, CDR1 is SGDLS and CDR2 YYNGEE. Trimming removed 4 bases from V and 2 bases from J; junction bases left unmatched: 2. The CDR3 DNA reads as TGTGCCAGCAGCCGGGACAGGGCCACAGATACGCAGTATTTT. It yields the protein CASSRDRATDTQYF.

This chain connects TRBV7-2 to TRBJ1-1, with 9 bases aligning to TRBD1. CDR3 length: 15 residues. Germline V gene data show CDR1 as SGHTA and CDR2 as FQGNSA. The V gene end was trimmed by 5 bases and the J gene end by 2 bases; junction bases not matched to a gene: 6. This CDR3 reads CASSLTGGVNTEAFF. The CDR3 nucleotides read TGTGCCAGCAGCCTGACAGGGGGTGTTAACACTGAAGCTTTCTTT.

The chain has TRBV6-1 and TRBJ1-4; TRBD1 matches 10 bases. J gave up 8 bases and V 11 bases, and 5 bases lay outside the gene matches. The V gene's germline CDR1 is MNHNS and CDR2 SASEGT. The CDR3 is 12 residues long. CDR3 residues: CAGGQGGEKLFF. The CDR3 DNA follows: TGTGCCGGTGGACAGGGGGGCGAAAAACTGTTTTTT.

The CDR3 protein is CASSVAMNTEAFF. The DNA of the CDR3 is TGTGCCAGCAGTGTTGCGATGAACACTGAAGCTTTCTTT. The rearrangement joins TRBV2 to TRBJ1-1; D not resolved. The CDR3 covers 13 residues. Per the germline V gene, CDR1 is SNHLY and CDR2 is FYNNEI. V was shortened by 4 bases and J by 0 bases, with 6 bases between the two germline ends.

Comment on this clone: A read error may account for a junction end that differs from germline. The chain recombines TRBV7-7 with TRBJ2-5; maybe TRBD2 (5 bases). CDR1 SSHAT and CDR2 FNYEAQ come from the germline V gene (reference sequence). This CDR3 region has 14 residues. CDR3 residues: CASSLSGDQETQYF. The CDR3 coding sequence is TGTGCTAGCAGCTTGAGCGGAGACCAAGAGACCCAGTACTTC.

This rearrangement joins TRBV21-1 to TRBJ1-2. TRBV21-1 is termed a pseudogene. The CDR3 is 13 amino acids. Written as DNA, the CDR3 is TGTGCCAGCAGCAAAGCGGAGAACTATGGCTACACCTTC. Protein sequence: CASSKAENYGYTF.

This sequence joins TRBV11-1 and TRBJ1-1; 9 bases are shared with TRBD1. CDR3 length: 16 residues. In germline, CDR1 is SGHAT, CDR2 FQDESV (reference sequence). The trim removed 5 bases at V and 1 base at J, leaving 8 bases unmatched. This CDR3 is CASSPDGGQGNTEAFF. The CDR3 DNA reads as TGTGCCAGCAGCCCCGACGGGGGACAGGGGAACACTGAAGCTTTCTTT.

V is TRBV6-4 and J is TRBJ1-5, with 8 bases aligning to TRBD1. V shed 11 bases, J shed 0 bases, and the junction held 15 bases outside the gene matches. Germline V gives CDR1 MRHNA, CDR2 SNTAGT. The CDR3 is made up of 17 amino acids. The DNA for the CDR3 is TGTGCCCGAGACAGGGGAGTATCCCCCTATAGCAATCAGCCCCAGCATTTT. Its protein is CARDRGVSPYSNQPQHF.

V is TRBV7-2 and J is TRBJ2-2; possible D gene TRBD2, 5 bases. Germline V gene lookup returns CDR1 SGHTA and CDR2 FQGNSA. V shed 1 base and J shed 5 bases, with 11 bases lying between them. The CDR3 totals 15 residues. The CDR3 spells CASSLVFGRTGELFF. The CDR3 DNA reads TGTGCCAGCAGCTTAGTATTTGGGAGAACCGGGGAGCTGTTTTTT.

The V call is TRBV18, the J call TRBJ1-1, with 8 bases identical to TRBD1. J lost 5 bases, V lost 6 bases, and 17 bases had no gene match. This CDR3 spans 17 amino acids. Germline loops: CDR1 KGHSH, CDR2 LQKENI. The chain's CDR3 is CASSERIHRGGKTEAFF. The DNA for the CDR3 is TGTGCCAGCTCTGAGAGGATCCACAGGGGGGGCAAGACTGAAGCTTTCTTT.

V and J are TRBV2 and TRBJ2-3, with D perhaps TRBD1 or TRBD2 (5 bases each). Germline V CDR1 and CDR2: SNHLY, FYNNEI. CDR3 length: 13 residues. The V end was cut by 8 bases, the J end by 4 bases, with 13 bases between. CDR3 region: CASDRGPPDTQYF. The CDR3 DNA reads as TGTGCCAGCGATCGGGGCCCTCCAGATACGCAGTATTTT. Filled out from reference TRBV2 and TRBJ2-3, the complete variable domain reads EPEVTQTPSHQVTQMGQEVILRCVPISNHLYFYWYRQILGQKVEFLVSFYNNEISEKSEIFDDQFSVERPDGSNFTLKIRSTKLEDSAMYFCASDRGPPDTQYFGPGTRLTVL.

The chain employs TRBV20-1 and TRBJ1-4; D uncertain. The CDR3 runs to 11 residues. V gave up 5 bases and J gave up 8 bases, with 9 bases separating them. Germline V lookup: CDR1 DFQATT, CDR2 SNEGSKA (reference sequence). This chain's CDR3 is CSAENEEKLFF. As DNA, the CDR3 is TGCAGTGCTGAAAACGAGGAAAAACTGTTTTTT.

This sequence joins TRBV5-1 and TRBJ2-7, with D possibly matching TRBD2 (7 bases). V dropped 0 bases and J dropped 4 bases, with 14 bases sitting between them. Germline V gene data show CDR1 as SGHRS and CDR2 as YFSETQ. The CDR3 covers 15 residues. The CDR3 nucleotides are TGCGCCAGCAGCTTGGCCGGGGCGGGGGCTTACGAGCAGTACTTC. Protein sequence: CASSLAGAGAYEQYF.